The 32 T cell receptor beta chains given below trace back to one sample, sequenced in a study of T-cell reconstitution after alpha-beta-depleted transplantation in children. Preparation of the TCRbeta library involved a method that used unique molecular identifiers. TCRdb re-analysed the PCR reads in MiXCR, keeping a single row per CDR3 protein. The sample lists about 500,000 distinct CDR3 sequences; less than 35% were seen once. This specimen consisted of PBMCs from the stem cell graft donor, obtained from the stem cell graft. The receptor source for this set is a human donor who donated a stem cell graft to a child with aplastic anemia.

This chain links TRBV5-5 with TRBJ2-3; D may correspond to TRBD1 or TRBD2 (5 bases each). V was trimmed by 4 bases and J by 2 bases, leaving 14 bases between them. CDR3 length equals 15 residues. Germline assignment: CDR1 SGHKS and CDR2 YYEKEE (reference sequence). The CDR3 sequence: CASSPRGTPTDTQYF. In DNA form, the CDR3 reads TGTGCCAGCAGCCCTCGTGGGACGCCCACAGATACGCAGTATTTT. Based on the CDR3 plus reference TRBV5-5 and TRBJ2-3, the full variable domain is DAGVTQSPTHLIKTRGQQVTLRCSPISGHKSVSWYQQVLGQGPQFIFQYYEKEERGRGNFPDRFSARQFPNYSSELNVNALLLGDSALYLCASSPRGTPTDTQYFGPGTRLTVL.

This chain uses TRBV7-9 with TRBJ2-5, with a tentative D call TRBD1 (6 bases). Germline V lookup: CDR1 SEHNR, CDR2 FQNEAQ (reference sequence). The V gene lost 1 base and the J gene lost 2 bases, with 11 bases spanning the gap. The CDR3 totals 15 residues. CDR3 residues: CASSLDGGAQETQYF. The CDR3 DNA reads TGTGCCAGCAGCTTAGATGGGGGCGCGCAAGAGACCCAGTACTTC.

The rearrangement joins TRBV30 to TRBJ2-1; 9 positions match TRBD2. Trimming took 5 bases from V and 8 from J; bases not matched to a gene: 7. Germline V gene sequence: CDR1 GTSNPN, CDR2 SVGIG (reference sequence). CDR3 length equals 13 residues. The CDR3 sequence is CAWGSGSSDEQFF. CDR3 nucleotide sequence: TGTGCCTGGGGTAGCGGGAGCAGTGATGAGCAGTTCTTC.

The genes are TRBV7-8 and TRBJ2-3, with TRBD2 matching over 9 bases. V lost 5 bases to trimming and J lost 2 bases; unmatched junction nucleotides: 8. The CDR3 is 16 residues long. CDR1 is SGHVS and CDR2 is FQNEAQ in the germline V gene. The CDR3 loop is CASSVNSGRDTDTQYF. The CDR3 coding sequence is TGTGCCAGCAGCGTAAATAGCGGGAGAGACACAGATACGCAGTATTTT.

This rearrangement joins TRBV15 to TRBJ2-3; 7 bases are shared with TRBD1. CDR1 LNHNV and CDR2 YYDKDF come from the germline V gene (reference sequence). CDR3 length: 16 amino acids. V dropped 1 base and J dropped 8; count of bases not matched to a gene: 12. CDR3 protein: CATSRAPNRGMGTQYF. CDR3 coding DNA: TGTGCCACCAGCAGAGCTCCGAACAGGGGCATGGGTACGCAGTATTTT.

This clonotype was seen a handful of times. The rearrangement joins TRBV5-1 to TRBJ2-2; no reliable D call. Trimming stripped 1 base from V and 3 bases from J, with 13 bases between. Germline CDR1 and CDR2: SGHRS and YFSETQ. The CDR3 is 16 amino acids. CDR3 DNA: TGCGCCAGCAGCTTGACCGGCGCCCAGGACACCGGGGAGCTGTTTTTT. It encodes CASSLTGAQDTGELFF.

There are a few counts of this clonotype. The V call is TRBV10-3, the J call TRBJ1-2, with TRBD1 as a possible D gene (5 bases). The germline V gene has CDR1 ENHRY and CDR2 SYGVKD. The CDR3 has 15 amino acids. V was clipped by 2 bases and J by 2 bases, with 12 bases between them. Here the CDR3 reads CAISEPGGENYGYTF. The CDR3 nucleotides are TGTGCCATCAGTGAGCCCGGGGGGGAGAACTATGGCTACACCTTC.

The chain combines TRBV7-2 with TRBJ1-1, with D possibly TRBD1 on 6 matching bases. V shed 5 bases and J shed 3 bases, with 16 bases lying between them. The CDR3 consists of 15 residues. The germline V gene encodes CDR1 SGHTA and CDR2 FQGNSA. In nucleotides, the CDR3 is TGTGCCAGCAGCCAGGGACCGGGACACTACACTGAAGCTTTCTTT. The encoded protein is CASSQGPGHYTEAFF.

The V call is TRBV7-3, the J call TRBJ2-7; TRBD2 agrees at 9 bases. The CDR3 is 16 residues long. Germline trimming cut 4 bases from V and 6 bases from J; bases unmatched to any gene: 13. Germline V CDR1 and CDR2: SGHTA, FQGTGA. The CDR3 protein is CASSSQAGTSLSEQYF. The CDR3 nucleotides read TGTGCCAGCAGCTCCCAAGCCGGGACTAGCTTATCCGAGCAGTACTTC.

The rearrangement links TRBV28 to TRBJ1-2; TRBD1 is a possible D gene (6 bases). V shed 6 bases and J shed 8 bases, with 13 bases lying between them. CDR3 length: 12 amino acids. Germline assignment: CDR1 MDHEN and CDR2 SYDVKM. The CDR3 protein is CASSVNRAGYTF. In DNA, the CDR3 is TGTGCCAGCAGCGTAAACAGGGCCGGCTACACCTTC.

This chain uses TRBV3-1 with TRBJ1-4; no clear D. The CDR3 length is 18 residues. Trimming took 1 base from V and 5 from J, leaving 20 bases between them. The germline V gene encodes CDR1 LGHDT and CDR2 YNNKEL (reference sequence). The CDR3 nucleotides read TGTGCCAGCAGCCAAGGCTCCCCCGGAGACATGAGCAATGAAAAACTGTTTTTT. It yields the protein CASSQGSPGDMSNEKLFF.

The chain is built from TRBV5-1 and TRBJ2-5; 10 bases align to TRBD2. The CDR3 spans 15 residues. Trimming took 5 bases from V and 3 from J; bases not matched to a gene: 7. Germline values: CDR1 SGHRS, CDR2 YFSETQ. The CDR3 sequence: CASSGLAGVEETQYF. The CDR3 DNA is TGCGCCAGCAGTGGGCTAGCGGGAGTAGAAGAGACCCAGTACTTC.

This clonotype has only a few counts. This chain joins TRBV20-1 and TRBJ1-5; D uncertain. The V end was cut by 5 bases, the J end by 6 bases, with 11 bases between. Germline assignment: CDR1 DFQATT and CDR2 SNEGSKA (reference sequence). This CDR3 is 12 amino acids long. CDR3 loop: CSARGGFQPQHF. In DNA, the CDR3 is TGCAGTGCTCGTGGAGGCTTTCAGCCCCAGCATTTT.

The chain is built from TRBV29-1 and TRBJ2-3; D unresolved. Trimming shortened V by 6 bases and J by 0 bases, and 13 bases separated the two germline ends. CDR1 and CDR2 from the germline V gene are SQVTM and ANQGSEA. This CDR3 comprises 14 residues. The CDR3 region is CSVSRPQSTDTQYF. As DNA, the CDR3 is TGCAGCGTCTCACGTCCCCAGAGCACAGATACGCAGTATTTT.

The chain uses TRBV7-3 and TRBJ2-3, with 8 nucleotides matching TRBD2. Trimming removed 5 bases from V and 1 base from J; junction bases left unmatched: 8. There are 16 residues in the CDR3. Germline assignment: CDR1 SGHTA and CDR2 FQGTGA. In DNA, the CDR3 is TGTGCCAGCAGCGAATATAGCGGGGCCGGCACAGATACGCAGTATTTT. This gives the protein CASSEYSGAGTDTQYF. Combining the CDR3 with reference TRBV7-3 and TRBJ2-3 gives the whole variable domain GAGVSQTPSNKVTEKGKYVELRCDPISGHTALYWYRQSLGQGPEFLIYFQGTGAADDSGLPNDRFFAVRPEGSVSTLKIQRTERGDSAVYLCASSEYSGAGTDTQYFGPGTRLTVL.

The V and J genes are TRBV12-3 or TRBV12-4 and TRBJ2-7, with TRBD1 matching over 10 bases. J lost 2 bases, V lost 8 bases, and 12 bases had no gene match. The CDR3 has 16 residues. The CDR3 here is CASGSRDRGITYEQYF. For the CDR3, the DNA is TGTGCCAGCGGTTCCCGGGACAGGGGTATCACCTACGAGCAGTACTTC.

This clonotype was observed a handful of times. This chain uses TRBV6-5 with TRBJ2-1, with a possible D match to TRBD1 (5 bases). CDR1 is MNHEY and CDR2 is SVGAGI in the germline V gene. Trimming removed 2 bases at V and 2 bases at J, with 10 bases between. This CDR3 contains 15 residues. The CDR3 DNA reads TGTGCCAGCAGTTACAGGGGCTCCCCCTACAATGAGCAGTTCTTC. It translates to CASSYRGSPYNEQFF.

The chain couples TRBV7-6 to TRBJ2-3, with D unresolved. V lost 5 bases, J lost 6 bases, and 15 bases lay in between. The CDR3 is 14 amino acids. Germline V gene sequence: CDR1 SGHVS, CDR2 FNYEAQ. The CDR3 spells CASSPGPAGDTQYF. The CDR3 bases are TGTGCCAGCAGCCCCGGACCCGCCGGGGATACGCAGTATTTT.

A few counts support this clonotype. The V call is TRBV7-6, the J call TRBJ2-1, with 9 bases that match TRBD2. CDR3 size: 16 residues. CDR1 and CDR2 (germline): SGHVS, FNYEAQ. The V gene end was trimmed by 3 bases and the J gene end by 2 bases; junction bases not matched to a gene: 5. CDR3 amino acids: CASSLVVAGAYNEQFF. The CDR3 region has the DNA TGTGCCAGCAGCTTGGTGGTAGCGGGGGCCTACAATGAGCAGTTCTTC.

The J gene is TRBJ1-6, the V gene TRBV9; 7 bases line up with TRBD1. In germline, CDR1 is SGDLS, CDR2 YYNGEE. V was pared by 3 bases and J by 8 bases, with 11 bases of the junction left unmatched. The CDR3 is 16 amino acids. As DNA, the CDR3 is TGTGCCAGCAGCGCCCCCCGGGACAGCTTGTATTCACCCCTCCACTTT. It is translated as CASSAPRDSLYSPLHF.

The chain uses TRBV5-6 and TRBJ2-7; 12 nucleotides agree with TRBD2. CDR1 is SGHDT and CDR2 is YYEEEE in the germline V gene. Germline trimming cut 0 bases from V and 6 bases from J; bases unmatched to any gene: 4. The CDR3 is made up of 15 amino acids. The CDR3 sequence: CASSLGLAGEGEQYV. The CDR3 region has the DNA TGTGCCAGCAGCTTGGGACTAGCGGGAGAAGGCGAGCAGTACGTC.

At least ten counts were recorded for this clonotype. This chain links TRBV15 with TRBJ2-1, with D tentatively TRBD1 or TRBD2 (6 bases each). V dropped 3 bases and J dropped 10 bases, with 25 bases sitting between them. This CDR3 contains 17 residues. Germline V gene data show CDR1 as LNHNV and CDR2 as YYDKDF (reference sequence). The CDR3 loop is CATSSRSEGGYIGEQFF. CDR3 in DNA: TGTGCCACCAGCAGCCGAAGCGAAGGGGGGTACATAGGAGAGCAGTTCTTC. Based on the CDR3 plus reference TRBV15 and TRBJ2-1, the full variable domain is DAMVIQNPRYQVTQFGKPVTLSCSQTLNHNVMYWYQQKSSQAPKLLFHYYDKDFNNEADTPDNFQSRRPNTSFCFLDIRSPGLGDTAMYLCATSSRSEGGYIGEQFFGPGTRLTVL.

This clonotype was picked up a small number of times. The chain combines TRBV12-3 or TRBV12-4 with TRBJ1-2, with 8 nucleotides matching TRBD1. The ends lost 4 bases at V and 10 bases at J; junction bases unmatched: 8. CDR3 length: 13 residues. CDR3 sequence (DNA): TGTGCCAGCAGTTCGAAGAAGGGACAGGACTACACCTTC. Translated: CASSSKKGQDYTF.

The J gene is TRBJ2-1, the V gene TRBV6-5; D is undetermined. The CDR3 consists of 16 residues. CDR1 and CDR2 from the germline V gene are MNHEY and SVGAGI. V dropped 2 bases and J dropped 0 bases, with 11 bases sitting between them. CDR3 in DNA: TGTGCCAGCAGTTACCGGGTTCCGAGCTCCTACAATGAGCAGTTCTTC. Amino acid sequence: CASSYRVPSSYNEQFF.

This chain joins TRBV30 and TRBJ1-5; D is undetermined. The germline gives CDR1 GTSNPN, CDR2 SVGIG (reference sequence). V dropped 2 bases and J dropped 3 bases, with 17 bases sitting between them. This CDR3 spans 16 amino acids. CDR3 amino acids: CAWSSPPVMNNQPQHF. The CDR3 DNA reads as TGTGCCTGGAGTTCCCCACCCGTTATGAACAATCAGCCCCAGCATTTT. The variable domain in full, with the rest retrieved from reference TRBV30 and TRBJ1-5, is SQTIHQWPATLVQPVGSPLSLECTVEGTSNPNLYWYRQAAGRGLQLLFYSVGIGQISSEVPQNLSASRPQDRQFILSSKKLLLSDSGFYLCAWSSPPVMNNQPQHFGDGTRLSIL.

The chain recombines TRBV20-1 with TRBJ2-3; 11 bases fit TRBD2. Trimming at V came to 4 bases and at J to 3 bases, leaving 12 bases not matched to a gene. Germline V gene data show CDR1 as DFQATT and CDR2 as SNEGSKA (reference sequence). This CDR3 spans 17 amino acids. Here the CDR3 reads CSAKIAGGPLRTDTQYF. CDR3 in DNA: TGCAGTGCTAAAATAGCGGGAGGGCCTCTTCGGACAGATACGCAGTATTTT.

The chain carries TRBV11-2 and TRBJ1-2, with D perhaps TRBD1 (6 bases). Trimming removed 5 bases from V and 4 bases from J, with 14 bases in between. Germline CDR1 SGHAT, CDR2 FQNNGV. The CDR3 covers 14 residues. The CDR3 reads CASSPRGRGYGYTF. The CDR3 coding sequence is TGTGCCAGCAGCCCTAGGGGCAGGGGCTATGGCTACACCTTC.

This chain joins TRBV6-2 or TRBV6-3 and TRBJ2-7, with D perhaps given as TRBD1 or TRBD2 (5 bases each). This CDR3 region has 15 residues. The ends were cut back, 6 bases at V and 0 bases at J, with 15 bases in the middle. CDR1 and CDR2 from the germline V gene are MNHEY and SVGEGT. CDR3 sequence (DNA): TGTGCCAGCAGGGCAGGGCTAGCTGGCTCCTACGAGCAGTACGTC. Translated, it gives CASRAGLAGSYEQYV.

The chain uses TRBV4-1 and TRBJ2-2, with 13 bases that match TRBD2. The V segment lost 7 bases and the J segment 3 bases; nucleotides outside the gene matches: 11. CDR1 and CDR2 from the germline V gene are MGHRA and YSYEKL. This CDR3 is 18 amino acids long. Written as DNA, the CDR3 is TGCGCCAGCACCCTCGGACTAGCGGGAGAAGATTACACCGGGGAGCTGTTTTTT. Translation gives CASTLGLAGEDYTGELFF.

The rearrangement uses TRBV12-3 or TRBV12-4 and TRBJ2-1, with TRBD2 identical over 8 bases. With V trimmed by 6 bases and J by 10 bases, 2 bases remained unmatched. This CDR3 has 11 residues. In DNA form, the CDR3 reads TGTGCCAGCAGACGACTAGCGGAGCAGTTCTTC. This encodes CASRRLAEQFF.

In this sample, this clonotype turned up a few times. The chain employs TRBV11-2 and TRBJ2-3; 16 bases match TRBD2. The CDR3 extends over 19 amino acids. CDR1 is SGHAT and CDR2 is FQNNGV in the germline V gene. V shed 7 bases, J shed 5 bases, and the junction held 15 bases outside the gene matches. The CDR3 DNA reads TGTGCCAGCACCGCTATGGGACTAGCGGGAGGGCCCGGTTTAGATACGCAGTATTTT. This translates into CASTAMGLAGGPGLDTQYF.

The sample holds a few counts of this clonotype. CDR3 sequence (DNA): TGTGCCAGCAGTTGGGGGCTGCAAGAGACCCAGTACTTC. This encodes CASSWGLQETQYF. V gene TRBV6-6 combines with J gene TRBJ2-5, with a possible D match to TRBD1 (6 bases). The germline CDR1 and CDR2 sequences are MNHNY and SVGAGI (reference sequence). V was trimmed by 4 bases and J by 2 bases, leaving 8 bases between them. This CDR3 is built from 13 residues.